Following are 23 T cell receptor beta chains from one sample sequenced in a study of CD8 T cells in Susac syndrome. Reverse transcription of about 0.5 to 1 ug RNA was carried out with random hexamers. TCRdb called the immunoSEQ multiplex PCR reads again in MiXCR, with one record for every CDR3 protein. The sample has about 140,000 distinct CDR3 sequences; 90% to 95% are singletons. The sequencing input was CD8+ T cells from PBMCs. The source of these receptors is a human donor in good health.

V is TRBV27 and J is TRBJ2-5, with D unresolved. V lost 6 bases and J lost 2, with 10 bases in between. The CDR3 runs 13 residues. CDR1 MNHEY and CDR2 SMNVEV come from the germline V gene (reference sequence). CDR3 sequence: CASSFNPQETQYF. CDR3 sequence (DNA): TGTGCCAGCAGCTTTAACCCACAAGAGACCCAGTACTTC.

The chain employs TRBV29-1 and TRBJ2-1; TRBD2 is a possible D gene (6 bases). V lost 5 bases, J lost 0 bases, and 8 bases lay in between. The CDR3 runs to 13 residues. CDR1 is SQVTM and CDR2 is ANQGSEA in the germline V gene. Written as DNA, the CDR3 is TGCAGCGTTCCCGGGAGCTCCTACAATGAGCAGTTCTTC. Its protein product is CSVPGSSYNEQFF.

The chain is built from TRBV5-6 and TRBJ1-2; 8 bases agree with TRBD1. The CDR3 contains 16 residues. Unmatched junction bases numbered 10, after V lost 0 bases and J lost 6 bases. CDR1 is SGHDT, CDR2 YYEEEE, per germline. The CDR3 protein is CASSLAGQGLWDGYTF. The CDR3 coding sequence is TGTGCCAGCAGCTTGGCCGGACAGGGCCTATGGGATGGCTACACCTTC.

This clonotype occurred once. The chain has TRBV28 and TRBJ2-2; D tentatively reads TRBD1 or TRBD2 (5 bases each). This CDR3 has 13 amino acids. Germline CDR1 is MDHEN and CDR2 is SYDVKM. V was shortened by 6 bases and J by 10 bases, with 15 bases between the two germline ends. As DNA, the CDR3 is TGTGCCAGCAGAGGGGTTACCGGGGCGGAGCTGTTTTTT. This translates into CASRGVTGAELFF.

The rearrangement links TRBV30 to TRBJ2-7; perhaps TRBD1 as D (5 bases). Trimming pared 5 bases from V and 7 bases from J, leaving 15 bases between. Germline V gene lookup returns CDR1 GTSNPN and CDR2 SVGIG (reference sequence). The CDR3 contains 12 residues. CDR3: CAWDQGFGEQYF. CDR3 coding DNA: TGTGCCTGGGATCAGGGATTTGGGGAGCAGTACTTC.

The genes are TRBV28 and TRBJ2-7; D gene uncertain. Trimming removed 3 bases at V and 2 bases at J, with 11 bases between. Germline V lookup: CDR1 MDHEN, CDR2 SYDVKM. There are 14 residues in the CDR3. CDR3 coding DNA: TGTGCCAGCAGTTTCCGGGCTGTAACCTACGAGCAGTACTTC. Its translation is CASSFRAVTYEQYF. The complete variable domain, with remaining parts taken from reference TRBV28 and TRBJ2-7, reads DVKVTQSSRYLVKRTGEKVFLECVQDMDHENMFWYRQDPGLGLRLIYFSYDVKMKEKGDIPEGYSVSREKKERFSLILESASTNQTSMYLCASSFRAVTYEQYFGPGTRLTVT.

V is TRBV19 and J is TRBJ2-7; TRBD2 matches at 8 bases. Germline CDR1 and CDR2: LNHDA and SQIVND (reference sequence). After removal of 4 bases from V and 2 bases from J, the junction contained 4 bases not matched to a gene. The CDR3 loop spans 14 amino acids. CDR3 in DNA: TGTGCCAGTAGTACGGCGGGGGGAGCCTACGAGCAGTACTTC. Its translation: CASSTAGGAYEQYF.

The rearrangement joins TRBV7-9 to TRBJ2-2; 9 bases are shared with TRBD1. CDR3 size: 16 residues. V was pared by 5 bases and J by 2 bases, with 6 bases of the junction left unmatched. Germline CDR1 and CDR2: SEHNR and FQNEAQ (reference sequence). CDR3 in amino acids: CASSPGTGRNTGELFF. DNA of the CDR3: TGTGCCAGCAGCCCCGGGACAGGGAGAAACACCGGGGAGCTGTTTTTT.

CDR3 DNA: TGTGCCAGCAGCCGGGACAGGGACGAGCAGTACTTC. Its translation is CASSRDRDEQYF. This chain connects TRBV5-6 to TRBJ2-7; 9 bases line up with TRBD1. J gave up 5 bases and V 4 bases, and 1 base lay outside the gene matches. The CDR3 has 12 amino acids. Germline CDR1 is SGHDT and CDR2 is YYEEEE. The whole variable domain, remainder taken from reference TRBV5-6 and TRBJ2-7, is DAGVTQSPTHLIKTRGQQVTLRCSPKSGHDTVSWYQQALGQGPQFIFQYYEEEERQRGNFPDRFSGHQFPNYSSELNVNALLLGDSALYLCASSRDRDEQYFGPGTRLTVT.

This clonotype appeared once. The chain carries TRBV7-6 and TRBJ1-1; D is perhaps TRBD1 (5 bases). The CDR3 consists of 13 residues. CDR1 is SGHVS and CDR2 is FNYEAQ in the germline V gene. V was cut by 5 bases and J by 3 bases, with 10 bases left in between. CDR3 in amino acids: CASSVDSYTEAFF. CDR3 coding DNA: TGTGCCAGCAGCGTTGACAGTTACACTGAAGCTTTCTTT.

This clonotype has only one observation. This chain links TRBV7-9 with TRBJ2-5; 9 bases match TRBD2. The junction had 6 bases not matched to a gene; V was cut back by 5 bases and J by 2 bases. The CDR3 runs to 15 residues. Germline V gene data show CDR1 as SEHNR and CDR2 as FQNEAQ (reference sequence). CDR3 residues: CASSLRTSEQETQYF. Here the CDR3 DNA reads TGTGCCAGCAGCCTCCGGACTAGCGAACAAGAGACCCAGTACTTC.

DNA for the CDR3: TGTGCCAGTAGGGACAGTTCCTACGAGCAGTACTTC. Its protein is CASRDSSYEQYF. V is TRBV27 and J is TRBJ2-7; TRBD1 matches at 7 bases. CDR1 and CDR2 (germline): MNHEY, SMNVEV (reference sequence). J lost 1 base, V lost 9 bases, and 3 bases had no gene match. The CDR3 consists of 12 residues.

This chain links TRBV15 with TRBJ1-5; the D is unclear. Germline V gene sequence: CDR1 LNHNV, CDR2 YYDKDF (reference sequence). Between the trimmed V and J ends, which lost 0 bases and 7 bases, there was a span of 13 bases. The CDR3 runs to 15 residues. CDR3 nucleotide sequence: TGTGCCACCAGCAGAGACCTGGGTAGAGCGCAGCCCCAGCATTTT. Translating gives CATSRDLGRAQPQHF. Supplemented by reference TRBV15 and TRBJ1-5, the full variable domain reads DAMVIQNPRYQVTQFGKPVTLSCSQTLNHNVMYWYQQKSSQAPKLLFHYYDKDFNNEADTPDNFQSRRPNTSFCFLDIRSPGLGDTAMYLCATSRDLGRAQPQHFGDGTRLSIL.

CDR3 sequence: CASSEPSYEQYF. The CDR3 DNA sequence: TGTGCCAGCAGTGAGCCGTCCTACGAGCAGTACTTC. This chain links TRBV27 with TRBJ2-7; no clear D. The germline gives CDR1 MNHEY, CDR2 SMNVEV (reference sequence). V was clipped by 5 bases and J by 1 base, with 6 bases between them. This CDR3 has 12 residues.

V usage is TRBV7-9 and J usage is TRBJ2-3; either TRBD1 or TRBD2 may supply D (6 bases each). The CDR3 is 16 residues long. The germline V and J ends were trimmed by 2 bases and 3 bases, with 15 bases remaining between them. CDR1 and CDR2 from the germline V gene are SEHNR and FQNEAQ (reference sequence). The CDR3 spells CASSLLLAGHTDTQYF. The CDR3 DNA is TGTGCCAGCAGCTTACTCCTGGCGGGACATACAGATACGCAGTATTTT. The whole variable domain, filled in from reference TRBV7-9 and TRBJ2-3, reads DTGVSQNPRHKITKRGQNVTFRCDPISEHNRLYWYRQTLGQGPEFLTYFQNEAQLEKSRLLSDRFSAERPKGSFSTLEIQRTEQGDSAMYLCASSLLLAGHTDTQYFGPGTRLTVL.

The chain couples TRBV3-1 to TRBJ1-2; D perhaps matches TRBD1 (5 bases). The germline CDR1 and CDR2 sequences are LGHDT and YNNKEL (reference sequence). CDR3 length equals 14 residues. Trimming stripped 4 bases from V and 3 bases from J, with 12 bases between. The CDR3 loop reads CASSPALGDYGYTF. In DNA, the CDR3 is TGTGCCAGCAGCCCCGCCTTAGGGGACTATGGCTACACCTTC.

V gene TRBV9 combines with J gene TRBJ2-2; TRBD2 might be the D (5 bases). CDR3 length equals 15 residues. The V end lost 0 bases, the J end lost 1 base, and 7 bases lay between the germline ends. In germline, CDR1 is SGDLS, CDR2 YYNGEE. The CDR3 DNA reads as TGTGCCAGCAGCGTAGGCGGAGGGAACACCGGGGAGCTGTTTTTT. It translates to CASSVGGGNTGELFF.

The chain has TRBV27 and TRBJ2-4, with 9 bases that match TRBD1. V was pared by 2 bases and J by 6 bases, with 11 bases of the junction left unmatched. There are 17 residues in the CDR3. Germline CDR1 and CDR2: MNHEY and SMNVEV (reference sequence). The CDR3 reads CASSLGNRGRTRNIQYF. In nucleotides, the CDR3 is TGTGCCAGCAGTTTAGGGAACAGGGGGCGAACCAGAAACATTCAGTACTTC.

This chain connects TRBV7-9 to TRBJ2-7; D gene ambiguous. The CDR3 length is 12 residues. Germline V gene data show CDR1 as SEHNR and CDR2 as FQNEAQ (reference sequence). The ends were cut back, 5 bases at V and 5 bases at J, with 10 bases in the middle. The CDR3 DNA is TGTGCCAGCAGCCGTCTTGGGGACGAGCAGTACTTC. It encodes CASSRLGDEQYF. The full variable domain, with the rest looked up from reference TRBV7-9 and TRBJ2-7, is DTGVSQNPRHKITKRGQNVTFRCDPISEHNRLYWYRQTLGQGPEFLTYFQNEAQLEKSRLLSDRFSAERPKGSFSTLEIQRTEQGDSAMYLCASSRLGDEQYFGPGTRLTVT.

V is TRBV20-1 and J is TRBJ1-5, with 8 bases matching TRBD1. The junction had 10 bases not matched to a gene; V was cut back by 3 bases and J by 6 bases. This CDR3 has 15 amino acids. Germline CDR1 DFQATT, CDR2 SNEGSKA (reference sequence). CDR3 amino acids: CSARAPGQEGQPQHF. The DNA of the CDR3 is TGCAGTGCTAGGGCCCCGGGACAGGAAGGTCAGCCCCAGCATTTT.

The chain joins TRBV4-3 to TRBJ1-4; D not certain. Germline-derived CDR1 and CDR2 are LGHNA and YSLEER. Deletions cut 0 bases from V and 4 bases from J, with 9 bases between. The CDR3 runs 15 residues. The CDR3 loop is CASSQDSRNNEKLFF. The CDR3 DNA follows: TGCGCCAGCAGCCAAGACAGCCGAAATAATGAAAAACTGTTTTTT.

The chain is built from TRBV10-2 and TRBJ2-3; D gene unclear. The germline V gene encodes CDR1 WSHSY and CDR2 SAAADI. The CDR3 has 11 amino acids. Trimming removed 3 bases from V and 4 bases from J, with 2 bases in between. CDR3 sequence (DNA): TGCGCCAGCAGTGATCCAGATACGCAGTATTTT. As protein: CASSDPDTQYF.

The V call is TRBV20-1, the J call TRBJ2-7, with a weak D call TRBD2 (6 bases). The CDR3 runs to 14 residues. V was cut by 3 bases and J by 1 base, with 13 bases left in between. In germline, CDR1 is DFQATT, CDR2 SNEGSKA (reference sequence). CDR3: CSARPGLPSYEQYF. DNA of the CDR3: TGCAGTGCTAGGCCGGGACTTCCGTCCTACGAGCAGTACTTC.